This TCR beta chain was recorded in a study of cytomegalovirus exposure and HLA in healthy donors. In the study overall: A prior analysis found more than 90 million unique TCR beta sequences from around 190 million T cells. The study placed about 81% of its approximately 430 genotyped donors in the Caucasian-associated ancestry cluster.

The primer mix had 60 Vbeta and 13 Jbeta primers. Here immunoSEQ multiplex PCR was the method, and the copy in TCRdb shows in-frame clones only, minus some. The sample consists of 150,000 to 200,000 clones, roughly 81% of them appearing once. With 0 bases clipped from V and 10 bases from J, the junction kept 9 bases outside the gene matches. The CDR3 totals 16 residues. Germline CDR1 and CDR2: SGHNT and YYREEE (reference sequence). Donors sampled were nominally healthy, though unrecorded immune exposures were likely. Sample: PBMCs. The chain uses TRBV5-4 and TRBJ1-6; 8 bases map to TRBD1. This TCR derives from a man aged 18-30 years in good health and CMV-seropositive. The DNA for the CDR3 is TGTGCCAGCAGCTTGGCACCGGACAGGGTAAAGTCACCCCTCCACTTT. It is translated as CASSLAPDRVKSPLHF.